The 30 T cell receptor beta chains given below trace back to one sample, sequenced in a study of T cells after posttransplantation cyclophosphamide. Method: immunoSEQ multiplex PCR; TCRdb's copy keeps in-frame clones and lacks some. The sample includes 32,000 or so clones, over 85% of them seen just once. The specimen was PBMCs. The receptors originated from a woman in her forties with a blood cancer, CMV-positive, and with a related stem cell donor.

The count of this clone is one. The chain combines TRBV7-2 with TRBJ2-6; no firm D call. CDR1 is SGHTA, CDR2 FQGNSA, per germline. The V and J ends lost 5 bases and 1 base respectively, with 9 bases between them. This CDR3 has 15 residues. CDR3 region: CASSLAVSGANVLTF. The CDR3 region has the DNA TGTGCCAGCAGCCTTGCGGTTTCTGGGGCCAACGTCCTGACTTTC.

CDR3 loop: CASRNRGGPLHF. The CDR3 DNA is TGTGCCAGCAGAAACAGGGGGGGTCCCCTCCACTTT. V is TRBV6-4 and J is TRBJ1-6; TRBD1 agrees at 8 bases. This CDR3 is built from 12 residues. The germline CDR1 and CDR2 sequences are MRHNA and SNTAGT. J lost 13 bases, V lost 6 bases, and 5 bases had no gene match.

This sequence joins TRBV7-2 and TRBJ2-5, with D possibly being TRBD1 (5 bases). Trimming took off 5 bases at V and 5 bases at J, with 9 bases between the two ends. The CDR3 contains 12 residues. The germline gives CDR1 SGHTA, CDR2 FQGNSA. CDR3 nucleotide sequence: TGTGCCAGCAGCCAGCAGGGCGAGACCCAGTACTTC. Residues: CASSQQGETQYF.

The chain is built from TRBV7-2 and TRBJ2-7; possibly TRBD1 for D (6 bases). Germline values: CDR1 SGHTA, CDR2 FQGNSA. V was shortened by 1 base and J by 3 bases, with 22 bases between the two germline ends. The length of the CDR3 is 18 residues. In DNA form, the CDR3 reads TGTGCCAGCAGCTTAGGCAGGGGCAGCACCAGATTCATCTACGAGCAGTACTTC. Its protein is CASSLGRGSTRFIYEQYF.

This clone has just one count. The chain is built from TRBV6-1 and TRBJ2-7; D perhaps matches TRBD1 (6 bases). CDR3 length: 12 residues. V dropped 7 bases and J dropped 10 bases, with 17 bases sitting between them. Germline loops: CDR1 MNHNS, CDR2 SASEGT. This CDR3 reads CASNPATGRQYF. The CDR3 DNA is TGTGCCAGCAACCCAGCAACAGGGCGACAGTACTTC.

This rearrangement joins TRBV5-8 to TRBJ1-2, with TRBD1 matching over 10 bases. The CDR3 is made up of 15 amino acids. Per germline, CDR1 SGHTS and CDR2 YDEGEE. V lost 4 bases to trimming and J lost 4 bases; unmatched junction nucleotides: 7. The CDR3 protein is CASSRTGTGAYGYTF. The DNA for the CDR3 is TGTGCCAGCAGCCGGACCGGGACAGGGGCCTATGGCTACACCTTC. Drawing the rest from reference TRBV5-8 and TRBJ1-2, the complete variable domain is EAGVTQSPTHLIKTRGQQATLRCSPISGHTSVYWYQQALGLGLQFLLWYDEGEERNRGNFPPRFSGRQFPNYSSELNVNALELEDSALYLCASSRTGTGAYGYTFGSGTRLTVV.

The chain is built from TRBV4-1 and TRBJ1-2; a weak D match, TRBD1 (5 bases). Trimming cost V 6 bases and J 7 bases, with 18 bases left between them. There are 14 residues in the CDR3. The germline gives CDR1 MGHRA, CDR2 YSYEKL. The CDR3 region is CASRRLGQGFGYTF. CDR3 DNA sequence: TGCGCCAGCAGGCGTCTAGGGCAGGGATTTGGCTACACCTTC.

Concerning this clone itself: One junction end disagrees with the germline gene, perhaps due to a read error. The sample carries other DNA sequences with the same CDR3. This sequence joins TRBV2 and TRBJ1-1, with 8 bases aligning to TRBD1. Germline lookup yields CDR1 SNHLY and CDR2 FYNNEI. The CDR3 has 14 amino acids. The CDR3 DNA reads TGCGCCAGCAGTGATCAGGGGGCAGGCACTGAAGCTTTCTTT. This sequence encodes CASSDQGAGTEAFF.

The chain carries TRBV5-1 and TRBJ1-3; D perhaps matches TRBD1 (5 bases). V lost 3 bases and J lost 2, with 24 bases in between. Germline V gives CDR1 SGHRS, CDR2 YFSETQ. CDR3 length: 19 amino acids. As DNA, the CDR3 is TGCGCCAGCAGCTACCAACCACCATTTAGGGGTTCTCCTGGAAACACCATATATTTT. Translated: CASSYQPPFRGSPGNTIYF.

As to this clone: Relative to the germline gene, one junction end is altered; a read error may explain this. The chain combines TRBV5-5 with TRBJ2-7; D is possibly TRBD2 (5 bases). This CDR3 has 16 amino acids. Germline assignment: CDR1 SGHKS and CDR2 YYEKEE (reference sequence). CDR3: CASSQVWALGAYEQYF. DNA of the CDR3: TGCGCCAGCAGCCAAGTTTGGGCACTAGGCGCCTACGAGCAGTACTTC.

The chain joins TRBV6-5 to TRBJ2-7; 7 bases match TRBD1. V dropped 4 bases and J dropped 2; count of bases not matched to a gene: 5. Germline CDR1 is MNHEY and CDR2 is SVGAGI. This CDR3 region has 14 residues. For the CDR3, the DNA is TGTGCCAGCAGTTTGGCCGGGACAGCCTACGAGCAGTACTTC. This gives the protein CASSLAGTAYEQYF.

The rearrangement joins TRBV2 to TRBJ2-5; D is unresolved. V was shortened by 2 bases and J by 5 bases, with 12 bases between the two germline ends. Per germline, CDR1 SNHLY and CDR2 FYNNEI. CDR3 length equals 14 residues. CDR3 DNA sequence: TGTGCCAGCAGTGAATTAGGAGTTCAGGAGACCCAGTACTTC. It encodes CASSELGVQETQYF.

In nucleotides, the CDR3 is TGTGCCAGCAGCTTCTCCTCCTATACAGGGGACAATTCACCCCTCCACTTT. Translation: CASSFSSYTGDNSPLHF. The chain carries TRBV5-6 and TRBJ1-6, with 7 bases identical to TRBD1. The CDR3 consists of 17 residues. CDR1 is SGHDT, CDR2 YYEEEE, per germline. V lost 2 bases and J lost 7; bases outside the gene matches: 12.

J is TRBJ1-1 and V is TRBV5-1; D unclear. CDR3 length: 16 residues. V lost 4 bases and J 0 bases, leaving 16 bases between the germline ends. Per germline, CDR1 SGHRS and CDR2 YFSETQ. CDR3 coding DNA: TGCGCCAGCAGCCCCCGTCCGAACGGAGTGAACACTGAAGCTTTCTTT. Translated, it gives CASSPRPNGVNTEAFF.

This chain uses TRBV21-1 with TRBJ2-7; the tabulated D call, TRBD2, remains unverified against the DNA. TRBV21-1 is tagged as a pseudogene. This CDR3 spans 16 amino acids. CDR3 DNA: TGTGCCAGCAGCAAATTTAAGAGGTCCTCGAACTACGAGCAGTACTTC. This translates into CASSKFKRSSNYEQYF.

The rearrangement links TRBV2 to TRBJ2-7; tentative D call: TRBD1 (5 bases). V shed 5 bases and J shed 3 bases, with 11 bases lying between them. The germline CDR1 and CDR2 sequences are SNHLY and FYNNEI. CDR3 length equals 13 residues. For the CDR3, the DNA is TGTGCCAGCAGTAGGACACTTTTCTACGAGCAGTACTTC. Encoded protein: CASSRTLFYEQYF.

The chain couples TRBV18 to TRBJ1-1; the D gene is possibly TRBD1 (6 bases). Trimming cost V 0 bases and J 0 bases, with 11 bases left between them. This CDR3 has 16 amino acids. CDR1 and CDR2 from the germline V gene are KGHSH and LQKENI. The CDR3 nucleotides are TGTGCCAGCTCACCACCTAACAGGGCAATGAACACTGAAGCTTTCTTT. Its translation: CASSPPNRAMNTEAFF.

The V and J genes are TRBV4-3 and TRBJ2-2, with D perhaps TRBD2 (5 bases). Deletions cut 0 bases from V and 1 base from J, with 6 bases between. Germline V lookup: CDR1 LGHNA, CDR2 YSLEER. The CDR3 runs 15 residues. The CDR3 region is CASSQESGNTGELFF. In DNA form, the CDR3 reads TGCGCCAGCAGCCAAGAAAGCGGGAACACCGGGGAGCTGTTTTTT.

The chain combines TRBV19 with TRBJ1-5; D not resolved. The CDR3 contains 14 residues. V lost 3 bases, J lost 3 bases, and 9 bases lay in between. Germline-derived CDR1 and CDR2 are LNHDA and SQIVND (reference sequence). CDR3 residues: CASSIGQLNQPQHF. The DNA of the CDR3 is TGTGCCAGTAGTATTGGGCAGCTCAATCAGCCCCAGCATTTT. Using reference TRBV19 and TRBJ1-5 for the parts outside the CDR3, the full variable domain is DGGITQSPKYLFRKEGQNVTLSCEQNLNHDAMYWYRQDPGQGLRLIYYSQIVNDFQKGDIAEGYSVSREKKESFPLTVTSAQKNPTAFYLCASSIGQLNQPQHFGDGTRLSIL.

The chain couples TRBV5-1 to TRBJ2-5; possibly TRBD2 for D (6 bases). Germline V gives CDR1 SGHRS, CDR2 YFSETQ. The length of the CDR3 is 13 residues. Trimming pared 1 base from V and 4 bases from J, leaving 8 bases between. CDR3 sequence: CASSLRGGETQYF. In DNA form, the CDR3 reads TGCGCCAGCAGCTTGCGGGGAGGAGAGACCCAGTACTTC.

This clone showed up just once. The genes are TRBV10-3 and TRBJ2-1; D possibly corresponds to TRBD2 (7 bases). Trimming cost V 2 bases and J 2 bases, with 13 bases left between them. The CDR3 is made up of 16 amino acids. The V gene's germline CDR1 is ENHRY and CDR2 SYGVKD. The CDR3 region has the DNA TGTGCCATCAGTGAGGGGGGGGGCTCCGCCTACAATGAGCAGTTCTTC. It yields the protein CAISEGGGSAYNEQFF.

This clone came up once. The CDR3 loop is CASSATGRGGASEQFF. DNA of the CDR3: TGTGCCAGCAGCGCGACGGGGCGGGGGGGCGCGAGTGAGCAGTTCTTC. J is TRBJ2-1 and V is TRBV9, with TRBD2 matching over 9 bases. J lost 9 bases, V lost 3 bases, and 13 bases had no gene match. Germline loops: CDR1 SGDLS, CDR2 YYNGEE. The CDR3 runs to 16 residues. Variable domain in full (rest from reference TRBV9 and TRBJ2-1): DSGVTQTPKHLITATGQRVTLRCSPRSGDLSVYWYQQSLDQGLQFLIQYYNGEERAKGNILERFSAQQFPDLHSELNLSSLELGDSALYFCASSATGRGGASEQFFGPGTRLTVL.

This chain links TRBV6-6 with TRBJ1-5, with 8 positions matching TRBD1. V shed 6 bases and J 7 bases; nucleotides not matched to a gene: 11. Looked up from germline, CDR1 is MNHNY and CDR2 is SVGAGI (reference sequence). This CDR3 has 15 residues. CDR3 nucleotides: TGTGCCAGCAGAACCCCGACAGGGGAGACCCAGCCCCAGCATTTT. As protein: CASRTPTGETQPQHF.

The V and J genes are TRBV19 and TRBJ2-5, with D possibly being TRBD1 (7 bases). In germline, CDR1 is LNHDA, CDR2 SQIVND (reference sequence). The CDR3 loop spans 15 amino acids. The V end lost 6 bases, the J end lost 3 bases, and 17 bases lay between the germline ends. CDR3 protein: CASRDFVRGEETQYF. For the CDR3, the DNA is TGTGCCAGTAGGGATTTTGTCAGGGGGGAAGAGACCCAGTACTTC.

The genes are TRBV27 and TRBJ2-7; D uncertain. This CDR3 region has 14 residues. Germline V lookup: CDR1 MNHEY, CDR2 SMNVEV (reference sequence). V was pared by 8 bases and J by 0 bases, with 14 bases between. CDR3 protein: CASERISPSYEQYF. DNA of the CDR3: TGTGCCAGCGAGAGGATCTCCCCCTCCTACGAGCAGTACTTC.

The J gene is TRBJ1-4, the V gene TRBV6-5; 7 nucleotides line up with TRBD1. Germline CDR1 and CDR2: MNHEY and SVGAGI. The V and J ends lost 2 bases and 8 bases, in that order; junction bases with no gene match: 8. The CDR3 covers 15 residues. The CDR3 loop is CASSYGLGGSEKLFF. The CDR3 region has the DNA TGTGCCAGCAGTTACGGCCTAGGGGGCTCAGAAAAACTGTTTTTT.

This rearrangement joins TRBV6-6 to TRBJ1-1; TRBD1 might be the D (6 bases). The CDR3 runs 14 residues. Germline CDR1 is MNHNY and CDR2 is SVGAGI (reference sequence). V dropped 4 bases and J dropped 3 bases, with 12 bases sitting between them. This CDR3 is CASSSRGEDTEAFF. The DNA for the CDR3 is TGTGCCAGCAGTTCCAGGGGAGAAGACACTGAAGCTTTCTTT.

The chain carries TRBV11-3 and TRBJ2-7; a possible D gene is TRBD1 (6 bases). CDR1 SGHNT and CDR2 YENEEA come from the germline V gene. This CDR3 comprises 13 residues. Trimming removed 6 bases at V and 1 base at J, with 10 bases between. CDR3 nucleotide sequence: TGTGCCAGCAGGCGCCAGGGGTCCTACGAGCAGTACTTC. Amino acid sequence: CASRRQGSYEQYF. Supplemented by reference TRBV11-3 and TRBJ2-7, the full variable domain reads EAGVVQSPRYKIIEKKQPVAFWCNPISGHNTLYWYLQNLGQGPELLIRYENEEAVDDSQLPKDRFSAERLKGVDSTLKIQPAELGDSAVYLCASRRQGSYEQYFGPGTRLTVT.

V and J are TRBV27 and TRBJ2-5; the D gene is possibly TRBD1 (5 bases). V lost 8 bases to trimming and J lost 2 bases, with 15 bases between them. This CDR3 is built from 14 residues. Germline lookup yields CDR1 MNHEY and CDR2 SMNVEV (reference sequence). Here the CDR3 DNA reads TGTGCCAGCCAATCAACATACAGGCAAGAGACCCAGTACTTC. Protein product: CASQSTYRQETQYF.

The rearrangement links TRBV5-4 to TRBJ2-7; possible D gene TRBD2, 6 bases. This CDR3 is 14 amino acids long. Trimming cost V 0 bases and J 6 bases, with 13 bases left between them. The germline V gene encodes CDR1 SGHNT and CDR2 YYREEE (reference sequence). The CDR3 loop is CASSLVEGTGEQYF. DNA for the CDR3: TGTGCCAGCAGCTTGGTGGAGGGGACGGGCGAGCAGTACTTC. Full variable domain (rest looked up from reference TRBV5-4 and TRBJ2-7): ETGVTQSPTHLIKTRGQQVTLRCSSQSGHNTVSWYQQALGQGPQFIFQYYREEENGRGNFPPRFSGLQFPNYSSELNVNALELDDSALYLCASSLVEGTGEQYFGPGTRLTVT.